Reported below is one TCR beta chain. At the DNA level, this CDR3 is encoded by other sequences in the same sample as well. This record belongs to a study of shared clonotypes between healthy human individuals. The table came from immunoSEQ multiplex PCR; TCRdb's copy has only in-frame clones and leaves some out. The repertoire holds around 2.1 million clones, with approximately 96% as singletons. This CDR3 is 12 amino acids long. CDR1 is WNHNN and CDR2 is SYGVQD in the germline V gene (reference sequence). Trimming shortened V by 2 bases and J by 5 bases, and 3 bases separated the two germline ends. The sequence was obtained from a man aged 18 to 30 in good health. V usage is TRBV10-1 and J usage is TRBJ2-2; no clear D. Sequencing was done on a sample of naive CD4+ T cells sorted from blood. Subset reported: CD45RA+ positively selected. CDR3 sequence: CASSEGTGELFF. The CDR3 nucleotides read TGCGCCAGCAGTGAGGGGACCGGGGAGCTGTTTTTT.